This TCR beta chain was documented in a study of graft-versus-host responses after intestinal transplantation. Study in general: Each transplant was multivisceral, liver-intestinal, or isolated intestinal. The recipients all started with anti-thymocyte globulin induction and then took tacrolimus and steroids for 3 to 4 years. The study's findings and limits: Circulating GvH clone levels at their peak were associated with HvG declines (early post-transplant). There were GvH clones found in recipient marrow, and some of them appeared first in ileum or blood.

Note on this clone: Its antigen is currently unknown.

CDR1 and CDR2 (germline): MNHEY, SVGAGI. V dropped 0 bases and J dropped 6; count of bases not matched to a gene: 7. The CDR3 has 15 residues. Method: immunoSEQ multiplex PCR; TCRdb's copy keeps in-frame clones and lacks some. The data show around 29,000 clones, more than 85% seen once. This sample comprised PBMCs, obtained 66 days after intestinal transplant. This TCR was sampled from a human patient who received an intestinal transplant, so some T cells may come from the graft donor. V and J are TRBV6-5 and TRBJ2-7, with TRBD1 matching over 8 bases. The CDR3 DNA follows: TGTGCCAGCAGTTACTCGATCAGGGGGCAGCTCGAGCAGTACTTC. This translates into CASSYSIRGQLEQYF.